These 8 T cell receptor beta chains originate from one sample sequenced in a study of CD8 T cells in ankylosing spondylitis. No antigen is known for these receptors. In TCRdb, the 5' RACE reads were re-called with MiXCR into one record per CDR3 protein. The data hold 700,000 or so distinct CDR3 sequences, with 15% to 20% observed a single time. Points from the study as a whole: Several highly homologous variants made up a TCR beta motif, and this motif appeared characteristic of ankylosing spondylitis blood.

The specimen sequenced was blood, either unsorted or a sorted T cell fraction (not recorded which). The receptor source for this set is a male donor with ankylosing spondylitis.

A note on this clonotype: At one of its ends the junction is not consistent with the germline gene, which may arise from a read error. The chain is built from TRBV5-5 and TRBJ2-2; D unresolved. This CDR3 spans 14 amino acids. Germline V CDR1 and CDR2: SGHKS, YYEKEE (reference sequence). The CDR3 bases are TGTGCCAGCAGCCCCGGGCTCCGCACCTGGGAGCTGTTTTTT. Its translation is CASSPGLRTWELFF.

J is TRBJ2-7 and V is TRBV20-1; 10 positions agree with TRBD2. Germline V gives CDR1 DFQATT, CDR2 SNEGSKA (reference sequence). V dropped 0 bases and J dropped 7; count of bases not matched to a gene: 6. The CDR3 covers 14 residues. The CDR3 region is CSARDGGTSEEQYF. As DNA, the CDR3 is TGCAGTGCTAGAGATGGGGGGACTAGCGAGGAGCAGTACTTC.

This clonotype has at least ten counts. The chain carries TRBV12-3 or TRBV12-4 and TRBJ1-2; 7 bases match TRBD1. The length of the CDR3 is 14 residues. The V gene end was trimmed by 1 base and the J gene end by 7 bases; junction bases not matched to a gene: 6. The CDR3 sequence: CASSLGDSPIGYTF. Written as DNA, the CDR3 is TGTGCCAGCAGTTTAGGGGACAGCCCTATTGGCTACACCTTC.

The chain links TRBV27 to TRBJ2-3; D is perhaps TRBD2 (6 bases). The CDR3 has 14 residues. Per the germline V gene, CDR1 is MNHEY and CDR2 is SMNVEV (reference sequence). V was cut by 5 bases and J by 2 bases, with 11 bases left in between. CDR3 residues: CASSDGRNTDTQYF. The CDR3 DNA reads TGTGCCAGCAGTGACGGGAGAAACACAGATACGCAGTATTTT.

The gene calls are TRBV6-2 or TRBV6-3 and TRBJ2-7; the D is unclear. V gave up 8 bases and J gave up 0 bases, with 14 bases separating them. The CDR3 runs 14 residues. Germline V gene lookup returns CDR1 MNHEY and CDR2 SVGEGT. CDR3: CASEKGGYSYEQYF. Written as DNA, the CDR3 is TGTGCCAGCGAAAAAGGCGGCTACTCCTACGAGCAGTACTTC.

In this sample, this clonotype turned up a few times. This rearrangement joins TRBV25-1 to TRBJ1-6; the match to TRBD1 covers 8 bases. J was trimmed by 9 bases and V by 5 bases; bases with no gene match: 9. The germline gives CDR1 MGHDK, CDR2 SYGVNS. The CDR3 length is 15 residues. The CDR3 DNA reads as TGTGCCAGCAGTTTCGGACAGGGAGAGTTTTCACCCCTCCACTTT. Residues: CASSFGQGEFSPLHF.

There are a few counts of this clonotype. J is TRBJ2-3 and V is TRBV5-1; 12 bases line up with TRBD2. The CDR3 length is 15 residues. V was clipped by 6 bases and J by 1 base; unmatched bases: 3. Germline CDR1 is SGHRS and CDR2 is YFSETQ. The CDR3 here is CASNRLAGGTDTQYF. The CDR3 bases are TGCGCCAGCAACAGACTAGCGGGAGGCACAGATACGCAGTATTTT.

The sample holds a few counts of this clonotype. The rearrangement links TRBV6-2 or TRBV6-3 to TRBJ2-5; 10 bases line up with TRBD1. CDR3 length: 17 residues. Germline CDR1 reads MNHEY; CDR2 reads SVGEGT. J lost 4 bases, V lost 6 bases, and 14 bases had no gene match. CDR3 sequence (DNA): TGTGCCAGCAGACAACTACCGGGACAGGGGATCAGAGAGACCCAGTACTTC. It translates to CASRQLPGQGIRETQYF.